This T cell receptor (beta chain) was sequenced during a study of blood T cell repertoires in COVID-19. In germline, CDR1 is SGHVS, CDR2 FQNEAQ. The J segment lost 0 bases and the V segment lost 6 bases, leaving 8 bases of the junction unmatched. The CDR3 is 15 amino acids. Clones were read by immunoSEQ multiplex PCR, and TCRdb kept only the in-frame ones, dropping some. The sample consists of some 150,000 clones, roughly 84% of them appearing once. This clonotype was sampled from a woman between 50 and 59 years old who had been exposed to COVID-19. Sequenced material: PBMCs or T cells enriched from blood (not recorded which). V is TRBV7-8 and J is TRBJ2-7; 7 bases agree with TRBD2. DNA for the CDR3: TGTGCCAGCAGACCTCCTAGCGGAGCCTCCTACGAGCAGTACTTC. It is translated as CASRPPSGASYEQYF.